The clone carrying this T cell receptor (beta chain) was recorded many times. Germline V gene lookup returns CDR1 SGHRS and CDR2 YFSETQ. The CDR3 extends over 15 amino acids. Trimming at V came to 5 bases and at J to 3 bases, leaving 8 bases not matched to a gene. TCRdb re-called the 5' RACE reads through MiXCR, storing one row per CDR3 protein. The sample holds just under 95,000 distinct CDR3 sequences, around 9.4% seen once. The data are from a study of CD8 T cells in ankylosing spondylitis. Sequencing used blood, either unsorted or a sorted T cell fraction (not recorded which). The chain uses TRBV5-1 and TRBJ1-5, with 7 bases matching TRBD1. The TCR was taken from a male donor with ankylosing spondylitis or in good health (not recorded which). The CDR3 sequence is CASSPRTGHNQPQHF. The CDR3 nucleotides read TGCGCCAGCAGTCCCAGGACAGGACACAATCAGCCCCAGCATTTT.